This TCR beta chain was retrieved from a study of shared clonotypes between healthy human individuals. CD45RO-negative, CCR7-selected cells formed the naive CD8 fraction, which excluded terminally differentiated effector memory CD45RA+ cells. As concerns this clone: Antigen specificity is unknown.

Samples underwent the assay at deep level. Here immunoSEQ multiplex PCR was the method, and the copy in TCRdb shows in-frame clones only, minus some. This table has about 2.2 million clones, around 93% appearing once. Germline V gene data show CDR1 as MNHEY and CDR2 as SMNVEV (reference sequence). V lost 4 bases and J 2 bases, leaving 6 bases between the germline ends. CDR3 size: 13 residues. Points from the study as a whole: Approximately 5.4% of naive CD4 clonotypes were common to a few donors. The represented genetic and exposure-history diversity was limited by the small number of donors. Across subsets, estimated richness was generally greater for naive than for memory populations.

The V gene is TRBV27, the J gene TRBJ1-5; D is uncertain. Sequenced material: naive CD8+ T cells from PBMCs. This TCR derives from a man aged 18 to 29 in good health. Some clones in this sample may be carry-over from other donors' samples. CDR3 sequence (DNA): TGTGCCAGCAGTTCTTGGGGCAATCAGCCCCAGCATTTT. Translation gives CASSSWGNQPQHF.